This T cell receptor beta chain comes out of a study of T cell responses to AZD1222 COVID-19 vaccine. Overall study: Second-dose intervals of approximately 4 or approximately 12 weeks were pooled.

Study-wide results and caveats: Of the AZD1222 recipients, only 5 or 6 were seropositive at baseline. Spike as a whole was targeted by vaccine-associated CD4 TCRs, dominant at 160-218 and 743-854. Increases in Spike-specific TCR breadth and depth were seen after two AZD1222 doses.

Profiling relied on immunoSEQ multiplex PCR, and the TCRdb table lists in-frame clones only, not all of them. The sample lists about 120,000 clones; over 80% were seen once. On this clone itself: Its antigen is not identified.

The starting material was peripheral blood, obtained on day 0 of AZD1222 vaccination. The receptor was derived from an adult in good health.

The CDR3 region has the DNA TGCGCCAGCAGCCAAGATTATACACAGGGCGGAAGGGATACGCAGTATTTT. Protein sequence: CASSQDYTQGGRDTQYF. The V gene is TRBV4-3, the J gene TRBJ2-3, with a tentative D call TRBD1 (6 bases). Trimming cost V 0 bases and J 6 bases, with 19 bases left between them. This CDR3 has 17 residues. Germline assignment: CDR1 LGHNA and CDR2 YSLEER.